These T cell receptor beta chains were read from a single sample in a study of identical twins. A single record per CDR3 protein comes from TCRdb applying MiXCR to the 5' RACE reads. The profile shows under 350,000 distinct CDR3 sequences, over 8.5% of them singletons. This sample also belongs to another study, concerning yellow fever vaccine responses in identical twins.

Sample: CD8+ T cells sorted from blood. These receptors came from a woman younger than 35 in good health. The CDR3 runs from the conserved cysteine through the conserved F or W.

TRBJ1-5,TRBV24-1,CATSDLWDQPQHF
TRBJ2-7,TRBV2,CATKQGAGEQYF
TRBJ2-1,TRBV29-1,CSVGGTGKYNEQFF
TRBJ1-2,TRBV10-3,CAITQDRFNYGYTF
TRBJ2-5,TRBV11-2,CASSFPLSETQYF
TRBJ2-3,TRBV20-1,CSAPRVAGGYTDTQYF
TRBJ1-1,TRBV10-3,CAISELRVAEAFF
TRBJ2-7,TRBV27,CASSPLPGQGAQEQYF
TRBJ2-3,TRBV11-3,CASPLSAGTEPSSGADTQYF
TRBJ2-4,TRBV12-3/TRBV12-4,CASSLGVAGGPPIQYF
TRBJ2-5,TRBV12-3/TRBV12-4,CASSLPQGREETQYF
TRBJ2-2,TRBV15,CATSRFPRTGELFF
TRBJ2-7,TRBV7-2,CASSERQGAYEQYF
TRBJ2-2,TRBV3-1,CASSSPSGFTGELFF
TRBJ2-1,TRBV7-2,CASTGGAGYNEQFF
TRBJ1-1,TRBV6-1,CASSVRQGPDTEAFF
TRBJ2-2,TRBV6-1,CASRERRNTGELFF
TRBJ2-3,TRBV28,CASSPQGGIRTDTQYF
TRBJ2-1,TRBV13,CASSPVSGLSYNEQFF
TRBJ2-1,TRBV7-8,CASSLFPGSYNEQFF
TRBJ2-5,TRBV27,CASGWAKETQYF
TRBJ2-3,TRBV2,CASSGTVQDTQYF
TRBJ2-3,TRBV7-9,CASSLAGGEDTQYF
TRBJ1-2,TRBV6-5,CASSSIGGPNYGYTF
TRBJ2-1,TRBV11-3,CASSSRLAGDNEQFF
TRBJ2-7,TRBV10-3,CAISDGTGHYEQYF
TRBJ1-1,TRBV6-1,CASSPYLEAEAFF
TRBJ1-1,TRBV7-8,CASSTDRGWTEAFF
TRBJ2-1,TRBV7-8,CASSPRTSGRAPYNEQFF
TRBJ2-1,TRBV28,CASKKGERESDEQFF
TRBJ2-7,TRBV7-9,CASSLAPYEQYF
TRBJ2-2,TRBV12-3/TRBV12-4,CASSLREATGELFF
TRBJ2-7,TRBV9,CASSVDDGVYEQYF
TRBJ1-1,TRBV29-1,CSVLTGGVNTEAFF
TRBJ2-7,TRBV11-2,CASSEGQTIKLYEQYF
TRBJ2-7,TRBV3-1,CASSQLLGGGLYSYEHYF
TRBJ2-7,TRBV10-3,CAISEGQTLYEQYF
TRBJ1-1,TRBV29-1,CSVYLLEAFF
TRBJ2-7,TRBV29-1,CSMTEGGSYEQYF
TRBJ1-6,TRBV19,CASSPLQGWDNSPLHF
TRBJ1-3,TRBV29-1,CSVESRELNSGNTIYF
TRBJ2-2,TRBV29-1,CSVEKRGGSAGELFF
TRBJ2-3,TRBV27,CASSLSGEYTQYF
TRBJ2-1,TRBV20-1,CSAREPYAGDFNEQFF
TRBJ2-7,TRBV29-1,CSVRTVGEQYF
TRBJ2-3,TRBV27,CASTPFGGGTDTQYF
TRBJ2-1,TRBV7-6,CASSLEGVYNEQFF
TRBJ2-3,TRBV7-7,CASSVAGTSTDTQYF
TRBJ2-7,TRBV7-9,CASSLGQGLNEQYF